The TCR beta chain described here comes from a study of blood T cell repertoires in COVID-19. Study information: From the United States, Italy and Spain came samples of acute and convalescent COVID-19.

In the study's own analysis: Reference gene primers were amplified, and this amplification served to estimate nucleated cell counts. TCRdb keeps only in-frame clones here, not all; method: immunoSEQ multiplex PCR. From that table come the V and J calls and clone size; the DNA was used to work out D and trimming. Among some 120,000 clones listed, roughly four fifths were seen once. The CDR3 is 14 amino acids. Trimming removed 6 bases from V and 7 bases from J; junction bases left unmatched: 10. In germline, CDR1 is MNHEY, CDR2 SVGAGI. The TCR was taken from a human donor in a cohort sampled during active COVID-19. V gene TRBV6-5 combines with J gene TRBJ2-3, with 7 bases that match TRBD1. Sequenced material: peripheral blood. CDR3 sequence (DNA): TGTGCCAGCAGGAGGGACAGCTCCGGGAATACGCAGTATTTT. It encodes CASRRDSSGNTQYF.